These T cell receptor beta chains were read from a single sample in a study of blood T cell repertoires in COVID-19. The table came from immunoSEQ multiplex PCR; TCRdb's copy has only in-frame clones and leaves some out. The data contain approximately 290,000 clones, about 86% of them singletons. Material for sequencing was peripheral blood. The receptor source for this set is a person aged 65 to 79 with COVID-19, enrolled during active disease. CDR3s include the opening cysteine and the closing phenylalanine or tryptophan. A D gene is named only where the DNA matches it firmly. Size is omitted from some rows. Given values are once, few, many or a class for expanded clones.

TRBV7-2,TRBD1,-,TRBJ1-2,TGTGCCAGCAGCTTAGCAGGGGGCGATGGCTACACCTTC,CASSLAGGDGYTF
TRBV10-3,-,-,TRBJ2-4,TGTGCCATCAGTGAGTCGACAGTGAAGTACTTC,CAISESTVKYF
TRBV18,-,-,TRBJ1-5,TGTGCCAGCTCAACAGGGATTGCTAATCAGCCCCAGCATTTT,CASSTGIANQPQHF
TRBV7-9,-,-,TRBJ1-4,TGTGCCAGCAGCTTAGCGAGGTCGGCAACTAATGAAAAACTGTTTTTT,CASSLARSATNEKLFF
TRBV19,-,-,TRBJ1-4,TGTGCCAGTAGTAAATCACCGGGATCCGTTTATGAAAAACTGTTTTTT,CASSKSPGSVYEKLFF
TRBV6-5,TRBD1,-,TRBJ2-1,TGTGCCAGCATTCAGACAGGGGGCAAGTATGAGCAGTTCTTC,CASIQTGGKYEQFF
TRBV28,-,once,TRBJ1-5,TGTGCCAGCAGTTTAGTAGATCAGCCCCAGCATTTT,CASSLVDQPQHF
TRBV7-2,TRBD2,-,TRBJ2-5,TGTGCCAGCAGCCCCGGGACTAGGGATCAAGAGACCCAGTACTTC,CASSPGTRDQETQYF
TRBV24-1,TRBD2,-,TRBJ2-1,TGTGCCACCAGTGATCCTAGCGGGAGGCTGGATGAGCAGTTCTTC,CATSDPSGRLDEQFF
TRBV5-4,-,-,TRBJ2-4,TGTGCCAGCAGCCGTCGTTCACGCGAGATTTTAGCCAAAAACATTCAGTACTTC,CASSRRSREILAKNIQYF
TRBV12-5,TRBD2,-,TRBJ2-5,TGTGCTAGTGGTGATGGACTAGCGGGGGCCCAAGAGACCCAGTACTTC,CASGDGLAGAQETQYF
TRBV7-2,-,-,TRBJ2-5,TGTGCCAGCAGCTATGGCTACAGGGTGGAGGAGACCCAGTACTTC,CASSYGYRVEETQYF